A single sample is the source of the 12 T cell receptor beta chains below, sequenced in a study of Graves' ophthalmopathy and Graves' hyperthyroidism. From RNA, the CDR3 regions of TCR beta chains were amplified and sequenced. HTBI primers primed a first-round RT-PCR, and a second-round multiplex PCR followed. One entry per CDR3 protein, called by TCRdb with MiXCR from the multiplex PCR reads. Seen here are about 550,000 distinct CDR3 sequences, 35% to 45% observed once, and the top ten hold roughly 4.5%. Sequencing was carried out using peripheral blood or thyroid tissue (not recorded which). Source of these receptors: an adult man with Graves' hyperthyroidism.

This clonotype was observed many times. CDR3 nucleotides: TGCGCCAGCAGCTTGGGGGCAGGGGGCATCTACGAGCAGTACTTC. This codes for CASSLGAGGIYEQYF. This rearrangement joins TRBV5-1 to TRBJ2-7; 8 nucleotides match TRBD1. The CDR3 has 15 residues. The V segment lost 0 bases and the J segment 3 bases; nucleotides outside the gene matches: 5. Looked up from germline, CDR1 is SGHRS and CDR2 is YFSETQ.

A word on this clonotype: A much larger clone lies a single base off, so this may be a read error. The gene calls are TRBV29-1 and TRBJ1-4; 11 bases agree with TRBD1. In germline, CDR1 is SQVTM, CDR2 ANQGSEA. CDR3 length: 13 residues. CDR3 loop: CSGGTGGNEELFF. The CDR3 DNA is TGCAGCGGGGGGACAGGGGGAAATGAAGAACTGTTTTTT.

The chain uses TRBV7-6 and TRBJ2-5, with 11 bases that match TRBD2. V lost 5 bases and J lost 2; bases outside the gene matches: 10. Germline V lookup: CDR1 SGHVS, CDR2 FNYEAQ. The CDR3 contains 17 residues. The DNA of the CDR3 is TGTGCCAGCAGCCATCAAACTAGCGGGGGACCACAAGAGACCCAGTACTTC. Protein product: CASSHQTSGGPQETQYF.

The rearrangement uses TRBV12-3 or TRBV12-4 and TRBJ1-5; maybe TRBD1 (5 bases). V lost 6 bases and J lost 14, with 20 bases in between. The length of the CDR3 is 13 residues. CDR3 in DNA: TGTGCCAGCAGCCTCGGAGGGGAAGTCAACGAGCATTTT. This translates into CASSLGGEVNEHF.

The gene calls are TRBV7-2 and TRBJ2-2; possibly TRBD2 for D (6 bases). Germline V CDR1 and CDR2: SGHTA, FQGNSA. The CDR3 runs to 16 residues. Trimming stripped 1 base from V and 0 bases from J, with 9 bases between. The CDR3 DNA reads TGTGCCAGCAGCTTAGTGGGGGGTTCGAACACCGGGGAGCTGTTTTTT. It translates to CASSLVGGSNTGELFF.

J is TRBJ1-1 and V is TRBV5-1, with D tentatively TRBD1 (6 bases). Germline CDR1 reads SGHRS; CDR2 reads YFSETQ. The V gene lost 1 base and the J gene lost 7 bases, with 14 bases spanning the gap. The CDR3 consists of 14 residues. The CDR3 loop is CASSLLGGGNEAFF. The DNA of the CDR3 is TGCGCCAGCAGCTTGCTAGGGGGAGGCAATGAAGCTTTCTTT. Variable domain in full (rest from reference TRBV5-1 and TRBJ1-1): KAGVTQTPRYLIKTRGQQVTLSCSPISGHRSVSWYQQTPGQGLQFLFEYFSETQRNKGNFPGRFSGRQFSNSRSEMNVSTLELGDSALYLCASSLLGGGNEAFFGQGTRLTVV.

As regards this clonotype: An end of the junction does not agree with germline; a read error may underlie this. The chain employs TRBV20-1 and TRBJ1-1; D gene ambiguous. Germline CDR1 DFQATT, CDR2 SNEGSKA (reference sequence). There are 13 residues in the CDR3. This CDR3 is CSASQEYVTAAFF. CDR3 sequence (DNA): TGCAGTGCTAGTCAGGAGTACGTCACTGCAGCTTTCTTT.

The chain is built from TRBV24-1 and TRBJ1-2; 8 positions match TRBD1. CDR3 length: 15 amino acids. J lost 1 base, V lost 11 bases, and 11 bases had no gene match. Germline CDR1 is KGHDR and CDR2 is SFDVKD. Here the CDR3 DNA reads TGTGCCAGCTCACCGGGACAGGCAGATAACTATGGCTACACCTTC. Translation: CASSPGQADNYGYTF.

This chain joins TRBV20-1 and TRBJ2-5, with unresolved D. Looked up from germline, CDR1 is DFQATT and CDR2 is SNEGSKA (reference sequence). The CDR3 sequence is 14 residues long. The V end was cut by 1 base, the J end by 0 bases, with 9 bases between. The CDR3 protein is CSARAPTHQETQYF. In DNA, the CDR3 is TGCAGTGCTAGAGCCCCGACCCACCAAGAGACCCAGTACTTC.

The chain is built from TRBV7-2 and TRBJ1-5; the D is unclear. CDR1 and CDR2 from the germline V gene are SGHTA and FQGNSA. This CDR3 comprises 15 residues. V was shortened by 0 bases and J by 1 base, with 7 bases between the two germline ends. CDR3 amino acids: CASSLAPSSNQPQHF. The CDR3 nucleotides read TGTGCCAGCAGCTTAGCTCCCTCCAGCAATCAGCCCCAGCATTTT.

The chain carries TRBV20-1 and TRBJ2-2; 12 nucleotides match TRBD1. Germline CDR1 reads DFQATT; CDR2 reads SNEGSKA (reference sequence). This CDR3 is built from 18 residues. V gave up 0 bases and J gave up 6 bases; unmatched junction bases: 11. The CDR3: CSARDHQGTGGSPGELFF. CDR3 bases: TGCAGTGCTAGAGATCACCAAGGGACAGGGGGCTCGCCCGGGGAGCTGTTTTTT.

The chain uses TRBV20-1 and TRBJ1-2, with 12 bases identical to TRBD1. V shed 3 bases, J shed 8 bases, and the junction held 4 bases outside the gene matches. The CDR3 runs to 13 residues. Per the germline V gene, CDR1 is DFQATT and CDR2 is SNEGSKA (reference sequence). CDR3 protein: CSARQGTGGGYTF. CDR3 nucleotide sequence: TGCAGTGCTAGGCAGGGGACAGGGGGCGGCTACACCTTC.